This T cell receptor beta chain is from a study of control samples from healthy donors and cancer patients. Here immunoSEQ multiplex PCR was the method, and the copy in TCRdb shows in-frame clones only, minus some. The table shows fewer than 85,000 clones, with 80% to 95% occurring only once. This CDR3 contains 14 residues. V gave up 1 base and J gave up 4 bases, with 10 bases separating them. The V gene's germline CDR1 is LNHDA and CDR2 SQIVND (reference sequence). This clonotype was sampled from a woman aged 60-75 years in good health. Sequencing was performed on blood. This chain joins TRBV19 and TRBJ1-1, with TRBD1 as a possible D gene (5 bases). The CDR3: CASSIGGGITEAFF. CDR3 bases: TGTGCCAGTAGTATAGGGGGCGGGATCACTGAAGCTTTCTTT. The variable domain in full, with the rest retrieved from reference TRBV19 and TRBJ1-1, is DGGITQSPKYLFRKEGQNVTLSCEQNLNHDAMYWYRQDPGQGLRLIYYSQIVNDFQKGDIAEGYSVSREKKESFPLTVTSAQKNPTAFYLCASSIGGGITEAFFGQGTRLTVV.